This T cell receptor (beta chain) was observed in a study of shared clonotypes between healthy human individuals. Naive CD8 cells, CD45RO-negative and positively selected for CCR7, excluded terminally differentiated effector memory CD45RA+ cells. The method was immunoSEQ multiplex PCR; TCRdb's version includes in-frame clones alone and lacks a portion of them. The sample contains millions of clones, just over 90% of which appear only once. The germline V gene encodes CDR1 SGDLS and CDR2 YYNGEE. CDR3 length: 14 amino acids. V lost 4 bases, J lost 5 bases, and 13 bases lay in between. The clonotype was recovered from a man aged 18 to 29 in good health. Some clones in this sample may be carry-over from other donors' samples. V is TRBV9 and J is TRBJ2-1; a weak D match, TRBD2 (6 bases). Sequencing input: naive CD8+ T cells from PBMCs. Here the CDR3 reads CASSLRTNHNEQFF. The DNA of the CDR3 is TGTGCCAGCAGCCTCAGGACTAACCACAATGAGCAGTTCTTC.